Reported below is one TCR beta chain. Its antigen remains unidentified. The data were obtained in a study of cytomegalovirus exposure and HLA in healthy donors. At the level of the study: The platform used for the approximately 120 validation repertoires matched that of the 500 to 850 first-cohort repertoires, a later analysis reported. Study-wide results and caveats: Confirmation in vitro established that three CMV-associated chains were specific for CMV antigens. Rarity held for most TCR sequences, but there were some public TCRs that occurred in many donors. It was reported that the classifier diagnosed cytomegalovirus status with high specificity and sensitivity in both the original and validation cohorts.

Clones were sequenced by immunoSEQ multiplex PCR, and TCRdb holds only the in-frame ones, with some missing. The sample has around 93,000 clones; 85% are singletons. The sequence derives from a man aged 18 to 30 in good health and CMV-seropositive. Sequencing was performed on PBMCs.

The CDR3 protein is CASSLSFAEARAFF. The CDR3 coding sequence is TGTGCCAGCAGCTTAAGCTTCGCTGAGGCTCGAGCTTTCTTT. The chain couples TRBV13 to TRBJ1-1; D gene unclear. From germline, CDR1 is PRHDT and CDR2 FYEKMQ (reference sequence). The ends were cut back, 2 bases at V and 10 bases at J, with 17 bases in the middle. This CDR3 comprises 14 residues.